This T cell receptor beta chain was captured in a study of blood T cell repertoires in COVID-19. Across the whole study: Sample material is recorded as cDNA or gDNA derived from T cells, B-cell-depleted T cells, or PBMCs.

Method: immunoSEQ multiplex PCR; TCRdb's copy keeps in-frame clones and lacks some. The sample includes 150,000 to 200,000 clones, about 88% of them seen just once. This TCR was sampled from a woman older than 75 in a cohort sampled during active or convalescent COVID-19. The specimen sequenced was peripheral blood.

CDR3 region: CASSLAGDGGELFF. The CDR3 coding sequence is TGTGCCAGCAGCCTAGCGGGAGATGGCGGGGAGCTGTTTTTT. The chain couples TRBV3-1 (or the pseudogene TRBV3-2) to TRBJ2-2, with TRBD2 matching 9 bases. Germline V gene data show CDR1 as LGHDT and CDR2 as YNNKEL (reference sequence). V gave up 4 bases and J gave up 7 bases; unmatched junction bases: 4. The CDR3 is 14 residues long.